The clone carrying this T cell receptor beta chain was counted between two and nine times. Its antigen is not known. From germline, CDR1 is KGHSH and CDR2 LQKENI. V shed 6 bases, J shed 7 bases, and the junction held 10 bases outside the gene matches. This CDR3 region has 15 residues. This sample was included in a study of cytomegalovirus exposure and HLA in healthy donors. Broader study findings: Certain sequence variants were highly shared and formed a cluster, and this cluster was likely a sequencing artifact. Highest at DRB1 and lowest at HLA-C, TCR association rates differed among HLA loci in a later analysis. Diagnosis of cytomegalovirus status made by the classifier reportedly showed high specificity and sensitivity.

The study ran its PCR with 60 Vbeta and 13 Jbeta primers. Sequencing used immunoSEQ multiplex PCR; TCRdb keeps in-frame clones, though not all of them. The sample includes 150,000 to 250,000 clones, under 90% of them seen just once. The genes are TRBV18 and TRBJ2-1; 9 bases agree with TRBD1. The receptor was isolated from a boy between 2 and 15 years old in good health and CMV-seronegative. Sequenced input: PBMCs. The CDR3, as DNA: TGTGCCAGCTCTTCAGACAGGGGGGTGGTAAATGAGCAGTTCTTC. Its protein is CASSSDRGVVNEQFF. The variable domain in full, with the rest retrieved from reference TRBV18 and TRBJ2-1, is NAGVMQNPRHLVRRRGQEARLRCSPMKGHSHVYWYRQLPEEGLKFMVYLQKENIIDESGMPKERFSAEFPKEGPSILRIQQVVRGDSAAYFCASSSDRGVVNEQFFGPGTRLTVL.